This T cell receptor (beta chain) was obtained from a study of STAT5B mutations in CD4+ large granular lymphocyte leukemia. Sequencing used immunoSEQ multiplex PCR; TCRdb keeps in-frame clones, though not all of them. The table lists roughly 41,000 clones, around 72% of them singletons. The trim removed 3 bases at V and 5 bases at J, leaving 6 bases unmatched. Germline CDR1 SGHNT, CDR2 YYREEE (reference sequence). CDR3 length: 15 amino acids. The receptor's source is a human donor in good health. Sequencing was carried out using CD4+ T cells from blood buffy coats. The genes are TRBV5-4 and TRBJ1-5, with 9 bases identical to TRBD1. The CDR3 loop reads CASSYGTGRDQPQHF. The CDR3 nucleotides read TGTGCCAGCAGCTACGGGACAGGGAGAGATCAGCCCCAGCATTTT.